This T cell receptor (beta chain) originates from a study of blood T cell repertoires in COVID-19. Study information: Samples representing acute and convalescent COVID-19 were sourced from the United States, Italy and Spain. PBMCs, B-cell-depleted T cells, or T cells were the source of the cDNA or gDNA that made up the material.

Study processing details: Amplification with reference gene primers provided the estimates of nucleated cell counts. Sequenced by immunoSEQ multiplex PCR; TCRdb stores in-frame clones only, minus some. The V and J calls and clone size are taken from that table; D and trimming were inferred from the DNA. This table has fewer than 300,000 clones, about 82% appearing once. The sequenced sample consisted of peripheral blood. The sequence was collected from a man over 45 with active or convalescent COVID-19.

The CDR3 sequence: CASSLGAVPNSPLHF. CDR3 bases: TGTGCCAGCAGCTTAGGGGCAGTACCCAATTCACCCCTCCACTTT. The chain couples TRBV7-9 to TRBJ1-6; D remains ambiguous. Germline V lookup: CDR1 SEHNR, CDR2 FQNEAQ (reference sequence). V was pared by 1 base and J by 7 bases, with 11 bases between. The length of the CDR3 is 15 residues.